The clone carrying this T cell receptor (beta chain) showed up just once. What it recognizes is unknown. A read error may explain this, as a much larger clone is one base away. Unique molecular identifiers had been added to the TCR beta cDNA libraries. Some 500,000 cDNA molecules were obtained per 1 to 10 million input T cells. TCRdb re-called the PCR reads through MiXCR, storing one row per CDR3 protein. The data show just over 250,000 distinct CDR3 sequences, 30% to 45% seen once. Deletions cut 2 bases from V and 4 bases from J, with 19 bases between. This CDR3 comprises 17 residues. Per the germline V gene, CDR1 is LGHDT and CDR2 is YNNKEL (reference sequence). This record comes from a study of post-analysis software for immune sequencing data. Study conclusions and caveats: Significantly decreased normalized Chao1 diversity was recorded for multiple sclerosis patients relative to controls. Samples prepared in the same batch strongly co-clustered by F measure. Patients showed TRBV5-6, TRBV5-1 and TRBV20-1 among roughly five TRBV segments more frequent than in controls.

The chain employs TRBV3-1 and TRBJ2-3; D may match TRBD1 or TRBD2 (6 bases each). The sequence was collected from a girl aged 5 to 17 with multiple sclerosis. The sample was blood. CDR3 in DNA: TGTGCCAGCAGCCAACCACTGGGCTGGGGGGCCCCAGATACGCAGTATTTT. Translated, it gives CASSQPLGWGAPDTQYF.